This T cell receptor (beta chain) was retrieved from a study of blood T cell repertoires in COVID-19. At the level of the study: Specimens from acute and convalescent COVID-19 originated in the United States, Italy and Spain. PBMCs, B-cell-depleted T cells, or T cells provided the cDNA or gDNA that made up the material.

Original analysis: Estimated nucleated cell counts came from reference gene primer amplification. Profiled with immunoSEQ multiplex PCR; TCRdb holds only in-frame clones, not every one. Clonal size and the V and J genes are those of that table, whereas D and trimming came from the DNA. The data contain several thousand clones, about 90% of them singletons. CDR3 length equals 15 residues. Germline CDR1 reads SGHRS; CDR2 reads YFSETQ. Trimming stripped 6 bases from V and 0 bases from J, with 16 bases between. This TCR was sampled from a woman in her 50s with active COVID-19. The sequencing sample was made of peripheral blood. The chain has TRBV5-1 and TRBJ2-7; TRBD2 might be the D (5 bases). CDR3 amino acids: CASNLNSASSYEQYF. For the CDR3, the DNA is TGCGCCAGCAACCTCAATAGCGCGAGCTCCTACGAGCAGTACTTC.